This TCR beta chain was sequenced during a study of blood T cell repertoires in COVID-19. Across the whole study: Some COVID-19 samples were acute and others convalescent; all came from the United States, Italy and Spain. Sources were T cells, B-cell-depleted T cells, or PBMCs; the material itself was cDNA or gDNA.

Trimming removed 2 bases from V and 3 bases from J; junction bases left unmatched: 2. The length of the CDR3 is 15 residues. Germline V gene lookup returns CDR1 SGHNT and CDR2 YENEEA. Original data processing: Counts of nucleated cells, estimated from reference gene primer amplification, were obtained. Method: immunoSEQ multiplex PCR; TCRdb's copy keeps in-frame clones and lacks some. Clone size and the V and J calls come from that table; the DNA yielded D and trimming. The sample lists around 120,000 clones, approximately 68% occurring once. Sequencing input: peripheral blood. The sequence derives from a woman in her seventies with acute or convalescent COVID-19. The V and J genes are TRBV11-3 and TRBJ2-3; the match to TRBD1 covers 10 bases. CDR3 coding DNA: TGTGCCAGCAGCTTAACGGGACAGGGGACAGATACGCAGTATTTT. Translating it yields CASSLTGQGTDTQYF.